This T cell receptor beta chain was identified during a study of CD8+ T cells in alopecia areata (dated by TCRdb to 2016 to 2019). Turning to the overall study: Treated patients were enrolled in an open-label pilot trial of oral tofacitinib at 5 to 10 mg twice daily for moderate-to-severe alopecia areata. Patients stayed on tofacitinib for 6 to 18 months and then had 6 months of follow-up off drug so that delayed response and recurrence could be assessed. In treated patients, disease severity was measured using the SALT score, which gives the percentage of scalp surface area affected. High-throughput TCRbeta sequencing was used to examine T cell clonal expansion in alopecia areata in both the C3H/HeJ mouse model and human patients. On the human side, TCRbeta sequencing was run on scalp tissue and on sorted CD4+ and CD8+ peripheral blood T cells from healthy controls and from alopecia areata patients with either patchy or totalis/universalis disease. Biopsies were taken from tofacitinib-treated patients at baseline and again at 4 and 24 weeks into treatment, and several of those patients also had a later scalp biopsy. Scalp clonality was compared among normal scalp (n=4), patchy alopecia areata scalp (n=8), and alopecia totalis/universalis scalp (n=8). RNA came from the PAXgene miRNA kit for fixed scalp, the miRNeasy kit for PBMCs, and the RNeasy kit for mouse skin. TCRbeta CDR3 regions were amplified by immunoSEQ multiplex PCR with 35 Vbeta forward and 13 Jbeta reverse primers. What the study reported, not specific to this receptor: Scalp TCR repertoire analysis is complicated because resident alphabeta T cells in normal human skin are also sequenced, whereas mouse skin is dominated by gammadelta T cells. During tofacitinib treatment, many expanded lesional clones remained in scalp and blood, and this persistence may partly explain relapse after treatment is stopped. The treated cohort was small, with a single nonresponder, so links between baseline CD8+ expansion and response need larger studies. Tofacitinib significantly decreased scalp clonality and the number of expanded CD8+ clones among the top 100 scalp clones. TCR sequences shared between patients were less clear than in mice, possibly partly because of HLA diversity in the patient population. Higher clonality and more expanded CD8+ clones were observed in lesional scalp than in normal scalp, particularly in alopecia totalis/universalis, a finding suggestive of antigenic drive.

What the treatment or condition label conveys for this sample: oral pan-JAK inhibitor, 5-10 mg twice daily. Lesional scalp punch biopsies and peripheral blood were collected from alopecia areata patients. PBMCs were isolated by density centrifugation and stained for CD3, CD4 and CD8, and CD4+ and CD8+ T cells were sorted on a FACSAria. CDR1 and CDR2 were assigned from the germline V gene as SNHLY and FYNNEI. The CDR3, from cysteine to phenylalanine, totals 15 residues. Left in the record is the CDR3 DNA by itself, 45 bases read in frame from the first base. V lost 3 bases and J lost 0 bases; the stretch between them is 9 bases long. Only a few counts were recorded for this clone. Its antigen specificity is not known. Per-base qualities were not stored, and no clone one base away is much larger. Libraries came from the immunoSEQ multiplex PCR assay. To provide template for TCR sequencing, every sample had RNA extracted and reverse transcribed into cDNA. SuperScript III was used for first-strand cDNA synthesis, primed with a 2:1 mix of oligo-dT and random hexamers. A synthetic immune receptor repertoire was used to measure amplification bias, and any remaining bias was corrected computationally. Regarding the original processing steps: Raw reads were preprocessed for error removal, and CDR3 was defined according to IMGT conventions as running from the conserved cysteine to phenylalanine. Clonality was calculated as 1 minus Shannon entropy normalized by log2 of the number of productive unique TCRs. CD4 or CD8 identity of scalp clones was inferred by cross-referencing scalp TCRbeta sequences with sorted blood CD4 and CD8 repertoires. TCRdb re-hosts the immuneACCESS table, in-frame sequences only. Its copies lack some clones; in the studies checked, an unresolved V gene accounts for under half of them, and the cause for the rest is not known. The V and J calls and clone size were taken over from that table, and D and trimming were inferred from the DNA. The sample contains 95,000 to 100,000 clones, just under 60% of them found a single time. The biggest ten clones account for less than 20% of the sample.

The sequencing used CD8+ T cells sorted from blood, collected between weeks 55 and 65, from a patient treated with tofacitinib. The source is a human donor with alopecia areata. This chain joins TRBV2 to TRBJ1-5, with no D gene named confidently. The sequenced DNA: TGTGCCAGCAGTGAGATCGCGGATAGCAATCAGCCCCAGCATTTT. Its protein reads: CASSEIADSNQPQHF.